This T cell receptor beta chain originates from a study of T cell responses to AZD1222 COVID-19 vaccine. CDR3 length: 13 residues. Deletions cut 5 bases from V and 5 bases from J, with 13 bases between. Germline CDR1 is MNHEY and CDR2 is SVGEGT. Clones were sequenced by immunoSEQ multiplex PCR, and TCRdb holds only the in-frame ones, with some missing. The table lists 180,000 or so clones, about nine tenths of them singletons, with around 1.9% in the top ten. Turning to this clone: Its target is unknown.

Study findings and constraints: The CD4 TCRs associated with vaccination extended across spike and predominated at 160-218 and 743-854.

This chain links TRBV6-2 or TRBV6-3 with TRBJ2-7; possibly TRBD1 for D (6 bases). This clonotype was obtained from an adult who received the AZD1222 COVID-19 vaccine. Sequencing was performed on peripheral blood, taken 28 days after the second AZD1222 dose. As DNA, the CDR3 is TGTGCCAGCAGTCATTTAACAGGGCACGAGCAGTACTTC. Its translation: CASSHLTGHEQYF.